The following is a T cell receptor (beta chain) sequence with its context. Its antigen remains unidentified. The data stem from a study of OX40 agonist ivuxolimab in advanced cancers. Looking at the study overall: It was ivuxolimab, an agonistic anti-OX40 (CD134) antibody, that patients were treated with. Patients undergoing dose escalation presented with hepatocellular carcinoma, melanoma, renal cell or head and neck cancer. Study-wide results and caveats: In the expanded peripheral T cells, antigen specificity was never determined.

The CDR3 is 15 amino acids. CDR1 is SGHDT and CDR2 is YYEEEE in the germline V gene. V lost 4 bases and J 0 bases, leaving 13 bases between the germline ends. Sequencing was performed with immunoSEQ multiplex PCR; in TCRdb, only in-frame clones are kept and a portion is missing. The table lists over 100,000 clones, about 94% of them singletons, with more than 0.15% in the top ten. Here the sequenced sample was CD4+ or CD8+ T cells sorted from blood, taken in a trial of the OX40 agonist ivuxolimab. The chain couples TRBV5-6 to TRBJ2-5, with D hard to call. This clonotype was sampled from an adult with an advanced solid tumor such as melanoma, head and neck, liver or kidney cancer. The CDR3 DNA is TGTGCCAGCAGCCTCCAGGAGACGTACCAAGAGACCCAGTACTTC. Translated, it gives CASSLQETYQETQYF.